This entry features one TCR beta chain sequence. This specimen comes from a study of CD4 T cells in relation to SARS-CoV-2 and coronaviruses. V lost 4 bases to trimming and J lost 5 bases, with 10 bases between them. Germline loops: CDR1 SNHLY, CDR2 FYNNEI. The CDR3 sequence is 13 residues long. TCRdb's copy holds only in-frame clones and misses some; the assay was immunoSEQ multiplex PCR. The data contain 58,000 or so clones, about 91% of them singletons. Sequencing was performed on naive CD4+ T cells from PBMCs. Subset specified: naive CD4+ T cells isolated by negative enrichment. The rearrangement links TRBV2 to TRBJ2-3; perhaps D is TRBD1 or TRBD2 (5 bases each). The TCR was taken from an adult with COVID-19. The CDR3 loop reads CASSGAGRDTQYF. DNA of the CDR3: TGTGCCAGCAGTGGGGCAGGGAGAGATACGCAGTATTTT. Full variable domain (remainder filled in from reference TRBV2 and TRBJ2-3): EPEVTQTPSHQVTQMGQEVILRCVPISNHLYFYWYRQILGQKVEFLVSFYNNEISEKSEIFDDQFSVERPDGSNFTLKIRSTKLEDSAMYFCASSGAGRDTQYFGPGTRLTVL.